The clone carrying this T cell receptor (beta chain) was seen a single time. This record belongs to a study of technical replicates of blood from a few donors. Sequenced by immunoSEQ multiplex PCR; TCRdb stores in-frame clones only, minus some. This table holds about 59,000 clones, more than 75% found once. CDR1 and CDR2 from the germline V gene are SNHLY and FYNNEI. CDR3 length equals 14 residues. V lost 2 bases, J lost 8 bases, and 5 bases stayed unmatched. Sequences were obtained from PBMCs. This TCR derives from a human donor in good health. Some clones in this sample may be carry-over from other donors' samples. The chain links TRBV2 to TRBJ2-1, with 8 bases lining up with TRBD2. CDR3 loop: CASSETGGQDEQFF. CDR3 nucleotides: TGTGCCAGCAGTGAAACGGGGGGGCAGGATGAGCAGTTCTTC.